Sequencing of this T cell receptor beta chain was carried out in a study of radiotherapy plus CTLA-4 blockade in lung cancer. Produced via immunoSEQ multiplex PCR; TCRdb's table is partial and in-frame only. Among around 45,000 clones listed, approximately 91% were seen once. This CDR3 is 17 amino acids long. Trimming cost V 5 bases and J 8 bases, with 24 bases left between them. Germline CDR1 reads SGHAT; CDR2 reads FQNNGV. Focal radiation was given together with CTLA-4 blockade (ipilimumab) to patients with chemo-refractory metastatic non-small-cell lung cancer. The clonotype originates from a human donor with non-small cell lung cancer whose response to radiotherapy plus ipilimumab could not be evaluated. The V gene is TRBV11-2, the J gene TRBJ2-2; no firm D call. This sample comprised peripheral blood, obtained from a patient treated with radiotherapy plus ipilimumab. Written as DNA, the CDR3 is TGTGCCAGCAGCCACGCCCCTAGTTCGTGGATAGTGGGGGAGCTGTTTTTT. Protein: CASSHAPSSWIVGELFF. The full variable domain, in which reference TRBV11-2 and TRBJ2-2 provide the parts outside the CDR3, is EAGVAQSPRYKIIEKRQSVAFWCNPISGHATLYWYQQILGQGPKLLIQFQNNGVVDDSQLPKDRFSAERLKGVDSTLKIQPAKLEDSAVYLCASSHAPSSWIVGELFFGEGSRLTVL.